The text below deals with one TCR beta chain. Its specificity is not known. CDR3 length equals 16 residues. Germline CDR1 and CDR2: LNHNV and YYDKDF (reference sequence). Trimming took 0 bases from V and 7 from J, leaving 18 bases between them. This record belongs to a study of beta chain features in type 1 diabetes. Study summary: Patients did not differ from healthy donors in age, gender or cell yield. Whole-study results and caveats: Possibly, sequencing cDNA over-represented cells that had high TCR expression levels. Significant though moderate, a shortening of TCRB CDR3s appeared in all four CD4+ subsets of Type 1 diabetes patients.

Cell sorting via CD45RO/CCR7/CD25/CD127/CD95/CD27 was performed to obtain CD4+ naive, central memory, regulatory and stem cell-like memory cells. Expressed TCRB transcripts were sequenced because the isolated RNA had all been reverse transcribed beforehand. Reads from naive, central memory and regulatory T cell samples averaged about 3.9 million. The repertoire was sequenced with immunoSEQ multiplex PCR; TCRdb's copy has only in-frame clones and lacks some. The sample shows nearly 700,000 clones, 13% of them seen only once. The chain couples TRBV15 to TRBJ1-2; no clear D gene. What was sequenced was naive CD4+ T cells from blood. This sequence originates from a young man with type 1 diabetes. The CDR3 loop reads CATSREVHMQRGGYTF. DNA for the CDR3: TGTGCCACCAGCAGAGAGGTTCACATGCAGAGAGGTGGCTACACCTTC.